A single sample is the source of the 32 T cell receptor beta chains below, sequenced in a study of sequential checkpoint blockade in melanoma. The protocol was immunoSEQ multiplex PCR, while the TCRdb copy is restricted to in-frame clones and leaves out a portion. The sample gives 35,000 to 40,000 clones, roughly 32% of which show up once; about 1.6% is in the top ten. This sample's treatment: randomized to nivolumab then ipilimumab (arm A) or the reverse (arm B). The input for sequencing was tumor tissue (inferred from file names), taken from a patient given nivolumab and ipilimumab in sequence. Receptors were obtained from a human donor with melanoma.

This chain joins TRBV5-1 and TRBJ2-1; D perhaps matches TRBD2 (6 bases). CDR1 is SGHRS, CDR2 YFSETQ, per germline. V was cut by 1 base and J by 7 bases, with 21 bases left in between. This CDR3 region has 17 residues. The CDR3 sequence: CASSLKSGGIDVNEQFF. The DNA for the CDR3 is TGCGCCAGCAGCTTGAAATCCGGCGGGATCGACGTGAATGAGCAGTTCTTC.

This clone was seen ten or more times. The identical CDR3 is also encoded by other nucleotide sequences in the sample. CDR3 sequence reads: CASSLTGSNTEAFF. CDR3 DNA sequence: TGTGCCAGCAGCTTGACAGGATCGAACACTGAAGCTTTCTTT. The chain carries TRBV11-3 and TRBJ1-1; D is possibly TRBD1 (6 bases). V was trimmed by 3 bases and J by 1 base, leaving 9 bases between them. The germline CDR1 and CDR2 sequences are SGHNT and YENEEA. The CDR3 sequence is 14 residues long.

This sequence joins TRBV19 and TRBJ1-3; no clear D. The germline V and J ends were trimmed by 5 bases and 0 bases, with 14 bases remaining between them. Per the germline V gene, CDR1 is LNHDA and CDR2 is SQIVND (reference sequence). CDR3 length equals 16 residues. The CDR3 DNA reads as TGTGCCAGTAGTGTTTCCTCTCCCTTCTCTGGAAACACCATATATTTT. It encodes CASSVSSPFSGNTIYF.

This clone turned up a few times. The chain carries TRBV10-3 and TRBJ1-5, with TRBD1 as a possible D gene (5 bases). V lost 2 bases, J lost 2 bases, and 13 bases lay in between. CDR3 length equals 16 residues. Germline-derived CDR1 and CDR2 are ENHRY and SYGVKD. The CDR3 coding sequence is TGTGCCATCAGTGAGAGCGGGGGAGGAGGCAATCAGCCCCAGCATTTT. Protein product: CAISESGGGGNQPQHF.

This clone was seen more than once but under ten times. The CDR3 region is CAITGTANTGELFF. In DNA, the CDR3 is TGTGCCATCACCGGGACCGCGAACACCGGGGAGCTGTTTTTT. This chain links TRBV6-8 with TRBJ2-2; D may match TRBD1 or TRBD2 (5 bases each). Germline V gene sequence: CDR1 MNHGY, CDR2 SAAAGT. The ends were cut back, 10 bases at V and 0 bases at J, with 12 bases in the middle. CDR3 length: 14 residues.

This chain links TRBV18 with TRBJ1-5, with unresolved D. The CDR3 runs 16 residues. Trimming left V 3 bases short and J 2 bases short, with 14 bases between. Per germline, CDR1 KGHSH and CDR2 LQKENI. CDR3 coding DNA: TGTGCCAGCTCACCTTTTAGTTATTCGGGCAATCAGCCCCAGCATTTT. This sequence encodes CASSPFSYSGNQPQHF.

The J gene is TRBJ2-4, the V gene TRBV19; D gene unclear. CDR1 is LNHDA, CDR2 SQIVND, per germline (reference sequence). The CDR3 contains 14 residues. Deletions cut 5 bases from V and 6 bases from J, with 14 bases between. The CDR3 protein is CASSPPAFSNIQYF. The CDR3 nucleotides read TGTGCCAGTAGTCCCCCGGCGTTTTCAAACATTCAGTACTTC.

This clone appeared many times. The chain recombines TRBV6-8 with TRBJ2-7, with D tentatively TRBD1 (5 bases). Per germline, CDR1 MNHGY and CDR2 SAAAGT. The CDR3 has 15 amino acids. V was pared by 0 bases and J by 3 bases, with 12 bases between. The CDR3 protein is CASSYSTEQDYEQYF. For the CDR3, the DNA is TGTGCCAGCAGTTACTCGACAGAGCAGGACTACGAGCAGTACTTC.

In DNA, the CDR3 is TGCGCCAGCAGCTTAACTAGCGGGAACACCGGGGAGCTGTTTTTT. This translates into CASSLTSGNTGELFF. The rearrangement joins TRBV5-1 to TRBJ2-2, with 8 bases aligning to TRBD2. From germline, CDR1 is SGHRS and CDR2 YFSETQ. The CDR3 covers 15 residues. Trimming at V came to 2 bases and at J to 1 base, leaving 1 base not matched to a gene.

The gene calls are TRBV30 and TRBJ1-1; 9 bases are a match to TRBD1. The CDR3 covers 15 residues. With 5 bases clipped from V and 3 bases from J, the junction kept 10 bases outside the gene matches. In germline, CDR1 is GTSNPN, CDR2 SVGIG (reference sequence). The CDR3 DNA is TGTGCCTGGGGACAGGGGACGGCTTTAGACACTGAAGCTTTCTTT. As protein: CAWGQGTALDTEAFF.

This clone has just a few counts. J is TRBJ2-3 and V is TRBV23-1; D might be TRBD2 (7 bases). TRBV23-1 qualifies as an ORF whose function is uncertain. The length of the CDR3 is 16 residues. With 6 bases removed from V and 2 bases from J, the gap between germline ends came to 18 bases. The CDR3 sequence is CASSLDRGGSTDTQYF. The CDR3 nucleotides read TGCGCCAGCAGCTTAGATAGGGGGGGCTCCACAGATACGCAGTATTTT.

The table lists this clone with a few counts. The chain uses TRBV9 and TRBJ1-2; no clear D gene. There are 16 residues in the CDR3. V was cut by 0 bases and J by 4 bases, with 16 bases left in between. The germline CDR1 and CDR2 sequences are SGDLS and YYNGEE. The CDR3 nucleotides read TGTGCCAGCAGCGTAGGTGGTAAAAAGGGTACCTATGGCTACACCTTC. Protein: CASSVGGKKGTYGYTF.

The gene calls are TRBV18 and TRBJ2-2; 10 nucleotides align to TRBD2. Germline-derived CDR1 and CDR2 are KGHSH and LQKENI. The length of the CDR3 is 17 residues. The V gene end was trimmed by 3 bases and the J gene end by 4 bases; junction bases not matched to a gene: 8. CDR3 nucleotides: TGTGCCAGCTCACCGCCCGGGACTAGCGATGGCACCGGGGAGCTGTTTTTT. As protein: CASSPPGTSDGTGELFF.

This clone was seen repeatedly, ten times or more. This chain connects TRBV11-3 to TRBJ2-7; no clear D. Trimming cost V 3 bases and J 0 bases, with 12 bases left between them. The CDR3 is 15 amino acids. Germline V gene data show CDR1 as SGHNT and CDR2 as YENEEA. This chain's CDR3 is CASSLLRISSYEQYF. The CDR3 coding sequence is TGTGCCAGCAGCTTGTTACGGATTAGCTCCTACGAGCAGTACTTC.

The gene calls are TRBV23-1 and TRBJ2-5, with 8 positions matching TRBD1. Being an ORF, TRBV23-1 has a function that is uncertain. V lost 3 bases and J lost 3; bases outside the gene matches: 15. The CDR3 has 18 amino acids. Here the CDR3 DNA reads TGCGCCAGCAGTCATCGACTCTCGGAGGCGACAGGGGAAGAGACCCAGTACTTC. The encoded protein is CASSHRLSEATGEETQYF.

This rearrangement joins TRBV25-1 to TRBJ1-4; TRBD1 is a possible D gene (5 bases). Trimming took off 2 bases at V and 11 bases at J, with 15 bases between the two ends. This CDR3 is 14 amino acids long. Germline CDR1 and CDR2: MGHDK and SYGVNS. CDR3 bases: TGTGCCAGCAGTGAAGGGAAGGCTGGGGGTAAACTGTTTTTT. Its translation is CASSEGKAGGKLFF.

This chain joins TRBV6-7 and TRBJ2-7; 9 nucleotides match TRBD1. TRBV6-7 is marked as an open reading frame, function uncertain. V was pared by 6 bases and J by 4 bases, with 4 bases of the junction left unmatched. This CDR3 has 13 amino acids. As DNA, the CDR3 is TGTGCCAGCAGGTTTGGACAGGGGTACGAGCAGTACTTC. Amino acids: CASRFGQGYEQYF.

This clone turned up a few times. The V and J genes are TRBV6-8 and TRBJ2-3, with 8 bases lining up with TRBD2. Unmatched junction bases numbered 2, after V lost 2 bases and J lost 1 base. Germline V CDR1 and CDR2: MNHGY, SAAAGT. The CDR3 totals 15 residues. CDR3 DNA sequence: TGTGCCAGCAGTTACGACGGGGGGGGCACAGATACGCAGTATTTT. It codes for CASSYDGGGTDTQYF.

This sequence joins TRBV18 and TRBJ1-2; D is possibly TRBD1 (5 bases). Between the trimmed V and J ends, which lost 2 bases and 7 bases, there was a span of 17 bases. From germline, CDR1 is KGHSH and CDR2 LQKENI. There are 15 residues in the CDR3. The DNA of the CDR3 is TGTGCCAGCTCACCAGGAGGGACGGACTCCGGTGGCTACACCTTC. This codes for CASSPGGTDSGGYTF.

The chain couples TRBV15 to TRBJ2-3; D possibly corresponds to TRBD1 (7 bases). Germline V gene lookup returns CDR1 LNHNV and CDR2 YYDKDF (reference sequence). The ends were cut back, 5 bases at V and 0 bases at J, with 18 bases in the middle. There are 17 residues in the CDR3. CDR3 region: CATSPRDSPTSTDTQYF. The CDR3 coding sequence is TGTGCCACCAGCCCGCGGGACAGTCCTACTAGCACAGATACGCAGTATTTT.

The CDR3 protein is CSVEIVWAEPSSYNEQFF. In DNA form, the CDR3 reads TGCAGCGTTGAAATAGTATGGGCAGAACCTAGCTCCTACAATGAGCAGTTCTTC. The chain joins TRBV29-1 to TRBJ2-1; D uncertain. V was pared by 2 bases and J by 0 bases, with 20 bases between. CDR1 and CDR2 (germline): SQVTM, ANQGSEA. CDR3 length equals 18 residues.

CDR3 amino acids: CASSFRTGHTEAFF. Written as DNA, the CDR3 is TGTGCCAGCAGTTTCCGGACAGGGCACACTGAAGCTTTCTTT. The chain recombines TRBV6-8 with TRBJ1-1; 8 nucleotides align to TRBD1. CDR1 and CDR2 from the germline V gene are MNHGY and SAAAGT. V lost 4 bases and J lost 3; bases outside the gene matches: 4. The CDR3 runs 14 residues.

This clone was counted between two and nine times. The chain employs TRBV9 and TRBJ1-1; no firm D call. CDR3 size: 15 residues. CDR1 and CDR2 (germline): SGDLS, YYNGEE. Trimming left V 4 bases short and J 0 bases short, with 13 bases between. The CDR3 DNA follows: TGTGCCAGCAGCCCCCCTGTAGGATTGAACACTGAAGCTTTCTTT. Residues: CASSPPVGLNTEAFF. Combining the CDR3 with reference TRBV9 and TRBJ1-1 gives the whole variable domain DSGVTQTPKHLITATGQRVTLRCSPRSGDLSVYWYQQSLDQGLQFLIQYYNGEERAKGNILERFSAQQFPDLHSELNLSSLELGDSALYFCASSPPVGLNTEAFFGQGTRLTVV.

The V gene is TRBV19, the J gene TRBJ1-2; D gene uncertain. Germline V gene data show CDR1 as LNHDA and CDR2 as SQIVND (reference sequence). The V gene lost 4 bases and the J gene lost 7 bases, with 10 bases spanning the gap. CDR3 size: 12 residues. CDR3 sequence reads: CASSTQYTGYTF. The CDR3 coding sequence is TGTGCCAGTAGTACACAATATACTGGCTACACCTTC.

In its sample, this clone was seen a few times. CDR3 loop: CASSSTSATRTDTQYF. CDR3 coding DNA: TGTGCCAGCAGCAGTACTAGCGCCACGAGGACAGATACGCAGTATTTT. The J gene is TRBJ2-3, the V gene TRBV9; 7 nucleotides align to TRBD2. CDR3 length: 16 amino acids. Per germline, CDR1 SGDLS and CDR2 YYNGEE. J lost 3 bases, V lost 4 bases, and 11 bases had no gene match.

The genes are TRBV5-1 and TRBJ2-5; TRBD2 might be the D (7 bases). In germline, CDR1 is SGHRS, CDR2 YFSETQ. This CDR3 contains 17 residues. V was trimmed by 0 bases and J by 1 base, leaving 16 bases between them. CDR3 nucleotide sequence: TGCGCCAGCAGCTTGGCGGTGGGGGGGCAATTCCAAGAGACCCAGTACTTC. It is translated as CASSLAVGGQFQETQYF.

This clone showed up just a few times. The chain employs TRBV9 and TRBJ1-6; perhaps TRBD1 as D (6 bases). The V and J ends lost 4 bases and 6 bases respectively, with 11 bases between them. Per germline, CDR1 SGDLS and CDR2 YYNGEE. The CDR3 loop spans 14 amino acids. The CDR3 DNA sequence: TGTGCCAGCAGCCAAGGAGGGGGTAATTCACCCCTCCACTTT. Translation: CASSQGGGNSPLHF. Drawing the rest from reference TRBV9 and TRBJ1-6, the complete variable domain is DSGVTQTPKHLITATGQRVTLRCSPRSGDLSVYWYQQSLDQGLQFLIQYYNGEERAKGNILERFSAQQFPDLHSELNLSSLELGDSALYFCASSQGGGNSPLHFGNGTRLTVT.

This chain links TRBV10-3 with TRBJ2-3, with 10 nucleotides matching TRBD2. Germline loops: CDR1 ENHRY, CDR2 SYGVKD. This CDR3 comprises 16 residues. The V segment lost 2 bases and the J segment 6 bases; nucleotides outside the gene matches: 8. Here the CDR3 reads CAISEGSSGGMDTQYF. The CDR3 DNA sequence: TGTGCCATCAGTGAGGGGTCTAGCGGGGGTATGGATACGCAGTATTTT.

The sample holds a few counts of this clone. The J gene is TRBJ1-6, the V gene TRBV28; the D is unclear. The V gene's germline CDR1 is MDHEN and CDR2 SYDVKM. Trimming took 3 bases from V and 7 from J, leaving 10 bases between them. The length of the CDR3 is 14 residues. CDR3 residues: CASSFFPENSPLHF. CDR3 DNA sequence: TGTGCCAGCAGTTTTTTCCCGGAGAATTCACCCCTCCACTTT.

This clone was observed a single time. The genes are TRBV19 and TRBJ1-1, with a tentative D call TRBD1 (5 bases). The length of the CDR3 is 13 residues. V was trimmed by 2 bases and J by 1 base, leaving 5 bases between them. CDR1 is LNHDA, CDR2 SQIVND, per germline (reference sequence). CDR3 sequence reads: CASSITGNTEAFF. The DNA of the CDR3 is TGTGCCAGTAGTATAACAGGGAACACTGAAGCTTTCTTT.

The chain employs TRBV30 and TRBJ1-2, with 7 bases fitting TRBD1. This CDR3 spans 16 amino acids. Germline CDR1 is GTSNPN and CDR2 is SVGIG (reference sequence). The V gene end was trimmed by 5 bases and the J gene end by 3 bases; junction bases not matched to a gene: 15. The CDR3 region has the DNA TGTGCCTGGGATCCGGGACAGCAACCCCAAGACTATGGCTACACCTTC. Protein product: CAWDPGQQPQDYGYTF.

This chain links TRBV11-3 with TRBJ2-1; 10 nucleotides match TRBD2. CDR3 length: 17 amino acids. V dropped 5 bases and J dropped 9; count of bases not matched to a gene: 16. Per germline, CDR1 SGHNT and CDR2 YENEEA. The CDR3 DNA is TGTGCCAGCAGCCCCCGGAGGGAGCGGGGGGGATCGGTTGAGCAGTTCTTC. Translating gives CASSPRRERGGSVEQFF.